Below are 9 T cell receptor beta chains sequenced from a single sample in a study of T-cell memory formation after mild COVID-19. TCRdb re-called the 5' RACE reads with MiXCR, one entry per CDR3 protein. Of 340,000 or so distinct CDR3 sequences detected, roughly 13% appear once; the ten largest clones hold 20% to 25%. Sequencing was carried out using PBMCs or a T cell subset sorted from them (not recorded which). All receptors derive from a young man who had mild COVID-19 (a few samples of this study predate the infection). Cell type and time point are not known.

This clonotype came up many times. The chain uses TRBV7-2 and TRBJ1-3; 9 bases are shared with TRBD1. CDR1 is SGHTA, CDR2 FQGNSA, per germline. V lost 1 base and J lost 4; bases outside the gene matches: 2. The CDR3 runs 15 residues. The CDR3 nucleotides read TGTGCCAGCAGCTTAGTCGGGACAGGGGGAAACACCATATATTTT. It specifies CASSLVGTGGNTIYF.

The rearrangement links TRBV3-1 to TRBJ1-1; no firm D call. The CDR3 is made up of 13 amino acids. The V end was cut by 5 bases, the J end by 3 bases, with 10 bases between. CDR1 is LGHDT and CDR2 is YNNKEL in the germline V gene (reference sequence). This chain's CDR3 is CASSSVSDTEAFF. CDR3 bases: TGTGCCAGCAGCTCCGTGTCGGACACTGAAGCTTTCTTT.

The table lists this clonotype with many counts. This CDR3 reads CASSQVQGREQFF. CDR3 in DNA: TGCGCCAGCAGCCAAGTACAGGGTAGGGAGCAGTTCTTC. This chain connects TRBV4-3 to TRBJ2-1, with a tentative D call TRBD1 (6 bases). V lost 1 base and J 10 bases, leaving 11 bases between the germline ends. Germline assignment: CDR1 LGHNA and CDR2 YSLEER. The CDR3 has 13 residues.

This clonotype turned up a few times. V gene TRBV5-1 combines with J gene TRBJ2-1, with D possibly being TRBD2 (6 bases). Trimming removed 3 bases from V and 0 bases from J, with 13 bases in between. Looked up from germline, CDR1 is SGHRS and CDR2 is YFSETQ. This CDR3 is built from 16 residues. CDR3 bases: TGCGCCAGCAGCTCCGGGACTGGGAGCTCCTACAATGAGCAGTTCTTC. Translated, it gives CASSSGTGSSYNEQFF.

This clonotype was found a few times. The CDR3 bases are TGTGCCAGCAGCTTCGGGATAGAGGGTGTTGGCTACACCTTC. This codes for CASSFGIEGVGYTF. The V call is TRBV7-9, the J call TRBJ1-2; D is undetermined. Per the germline V gene, CDR1 is SEHNR and CDR2 is FQNEAQ (reference sequence). The CDR3 spans 14 residues. V was shortened by 3 bases and J by 7 bases, with 15 bases between the two germline ends.

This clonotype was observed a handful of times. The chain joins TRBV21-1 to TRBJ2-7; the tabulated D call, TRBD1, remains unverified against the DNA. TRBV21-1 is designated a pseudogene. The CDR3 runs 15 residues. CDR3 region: CASSSVDRHFYEQYV. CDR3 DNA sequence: TGTGCCAGCAGCAGCGTCGACAGGCATTTCTACGAGCAGTACGTC.

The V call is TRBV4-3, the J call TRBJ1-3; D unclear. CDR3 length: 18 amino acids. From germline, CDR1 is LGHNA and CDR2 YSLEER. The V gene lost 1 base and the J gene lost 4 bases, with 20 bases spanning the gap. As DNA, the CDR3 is TGCGCCAGCAGCCAAGTCCCCGCTACCGTTGCCCCGGGAAACACCATATATTTT. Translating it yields CASSQVPATVAPGNTIYF.

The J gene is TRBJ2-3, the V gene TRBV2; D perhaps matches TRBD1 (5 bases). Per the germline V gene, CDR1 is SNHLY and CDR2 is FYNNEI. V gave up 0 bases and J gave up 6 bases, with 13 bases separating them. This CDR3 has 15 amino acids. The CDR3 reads CASSEALQGRDTQYF. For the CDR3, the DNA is TGTGCCAGCAGTGAAGCGCTTCAGGGTAGGGATACGCAGTATTTT.

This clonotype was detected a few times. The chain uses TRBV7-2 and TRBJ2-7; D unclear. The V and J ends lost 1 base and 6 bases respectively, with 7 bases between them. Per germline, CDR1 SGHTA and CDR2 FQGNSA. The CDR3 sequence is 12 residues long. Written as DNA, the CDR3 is TGTGCCAGCAGCTTAGACTATGGCGAGCAGTACTTC. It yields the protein CASSLDYGEQYF.